This T cell receptor (beta chain) was sequenced during a study of cytomegalovirus exposure and HLA in healthy donors. Study outcomes and limitations: A few CMV-associated chains proved CMV antigen-specific in vitro. A list of 150 to 200 TCR beta chains associated with cytomegalovirus was given. It was reportedly the case that the classifier diagnosed cytomegalovirus status with high specificity and sensitivity.

A remark on this clone: Antigen specificity is unknown.

This table comes from immunoSEQ multiplex PCR, and its TCRdb copy is limited to in-frame clones, with some not included. The table lists fewer than 90,000 clones, approximately 95% of them singletons. The CDR3 spans 13 residues. V lost 0 bases and J 6 bases, leaving 9 bases between the germline ends. The germline V gene encodes CDR1 SGHNT and CDR2 YYREEE (reference sequence). This receptor was obtained from a woman aged 18-35 years in good health and CMV-seronegative. The chain recombines TRBV5-4 with TRBJ1-2, with D possibly being TRBD1 (6 bases). The sample comprised PBMCs. The CDR3 protein is CASSLEGVNGYTF. DNA of the CDR3: TGTGCCAGCAGCTTGGAGGGGGTAAATGGCTACACCTTC.